The clone carrying this T cell receptor (beta chain) appeared many times. This sample stems from a study of response to subunit inactivated influenza vaccine. Using its own MiXCR run on the RT-PCR reads, TCRdb lists one record per CDR3 protein. Among around 200,000 distinct CDR3 sequences listed, over 13% were seen once. The receptor was derived from a man aged 50 or older who received an inactivated influenza vaccine. Sequencing used CD8+ T cells sorted from PBMCs, obtained around 5 days after vaccination.

The CDR3 protein is CASSPLPGASYEQYF. Here the CDR3 DNA reads TGCGCCAGCAGCCCACTACCGGGAGCTTCCTACGAGCAGTACTTC. V usage is TRBV4-3 and J usage is TRBJ2-7, with a weak D call TRBD2 (6 bases). The CDR3 spans 15 residues. Germline values: CDR1 LGHNA, CDR2 YSLEER. Deletions cut 4 bases from V and 1 base from J, with 14 bases between.